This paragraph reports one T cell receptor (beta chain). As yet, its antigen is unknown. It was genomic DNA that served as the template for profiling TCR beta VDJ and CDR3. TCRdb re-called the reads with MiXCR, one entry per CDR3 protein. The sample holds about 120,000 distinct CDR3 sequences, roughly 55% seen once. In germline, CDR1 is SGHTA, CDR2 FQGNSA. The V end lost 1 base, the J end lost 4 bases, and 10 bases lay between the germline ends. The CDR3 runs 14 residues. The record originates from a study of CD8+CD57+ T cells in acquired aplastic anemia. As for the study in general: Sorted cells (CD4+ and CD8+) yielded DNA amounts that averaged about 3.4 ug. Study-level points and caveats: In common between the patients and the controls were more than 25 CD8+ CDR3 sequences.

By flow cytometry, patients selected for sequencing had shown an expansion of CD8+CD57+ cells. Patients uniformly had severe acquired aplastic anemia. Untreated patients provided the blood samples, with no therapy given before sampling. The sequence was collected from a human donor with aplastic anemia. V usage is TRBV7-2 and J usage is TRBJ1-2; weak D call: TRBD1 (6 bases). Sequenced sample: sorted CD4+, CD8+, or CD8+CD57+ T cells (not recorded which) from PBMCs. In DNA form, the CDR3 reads TGTGCCAGCAGCTTAGGTGGCAGGGGCTATGGCTACACCTTC. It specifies CASSLGGRGYGYTF. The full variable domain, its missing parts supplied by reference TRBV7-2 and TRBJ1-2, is GAGVSQSPSNKVTEKGKDVELRCDPISGHTALYWYRQSLGQGLEFLIYFQGNSAPDKSGLPSDRFSAERTGGSVSTLTIQRTQQEDSAVYLCASSLGGRGYGYTFGSGTRLTVV.